This T cell receptor beta chain comes out of a study of blood T cell repertoires in COVID-19. At the level of the study: The United States, Italy and Spain were the sources of the acute and convalescent COVID-19 samples.

How the authors handled the data: Amplification from reference gene primers served as the basis for estimated nucleated cell counts. Sequenced by immunoSEQ multiplex PCR; TCRdb stores in-frame clones only, minus some. The V and J calls and clone size are taken from that table; D and trimming were inferred from the DNA. The sample shows more than 250,000 clones, about 92% of them seen only once. Unmatched junction bases numbered 6, after V lost 5 bases and J lost 4 bases. This CDR3 comprises 15 residues. In germline, CDR1 is SEHNR, CDR2 FQNEAQ (reference sequence). This clone appeared a single time. For recovered donors of Cohort 3, there were two negative PCRs, clearance, or symptom resolution.

The TCR comes from a woman in her twenties or thirties who had recovered from COVID-19. The gene calls are TRBV7-9 and TRBJ2-1, with 9 bases fitting TRBD2. The specimen sequenced was PBMCs or T cells enriched from blood (not recorded which). Written as DNA, the CDR3 is TGTGCCAGCAGCCCACGACTAGCGGAGTACAATGAGCAGTTCTTC. It codes for CASSPRLAEYNEQFF.